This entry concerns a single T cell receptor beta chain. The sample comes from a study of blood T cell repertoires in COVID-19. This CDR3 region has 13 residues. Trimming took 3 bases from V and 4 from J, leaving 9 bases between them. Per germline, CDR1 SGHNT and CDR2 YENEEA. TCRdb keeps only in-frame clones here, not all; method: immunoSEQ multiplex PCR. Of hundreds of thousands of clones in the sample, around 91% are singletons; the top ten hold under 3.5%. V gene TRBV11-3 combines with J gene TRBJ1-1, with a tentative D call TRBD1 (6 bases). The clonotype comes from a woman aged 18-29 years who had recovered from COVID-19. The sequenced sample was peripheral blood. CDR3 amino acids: CASSFGGGTEAFF. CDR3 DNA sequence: TGTGCCAGCAGCTTTGGGGGCGGCACTGAAGCTTTCTTT.